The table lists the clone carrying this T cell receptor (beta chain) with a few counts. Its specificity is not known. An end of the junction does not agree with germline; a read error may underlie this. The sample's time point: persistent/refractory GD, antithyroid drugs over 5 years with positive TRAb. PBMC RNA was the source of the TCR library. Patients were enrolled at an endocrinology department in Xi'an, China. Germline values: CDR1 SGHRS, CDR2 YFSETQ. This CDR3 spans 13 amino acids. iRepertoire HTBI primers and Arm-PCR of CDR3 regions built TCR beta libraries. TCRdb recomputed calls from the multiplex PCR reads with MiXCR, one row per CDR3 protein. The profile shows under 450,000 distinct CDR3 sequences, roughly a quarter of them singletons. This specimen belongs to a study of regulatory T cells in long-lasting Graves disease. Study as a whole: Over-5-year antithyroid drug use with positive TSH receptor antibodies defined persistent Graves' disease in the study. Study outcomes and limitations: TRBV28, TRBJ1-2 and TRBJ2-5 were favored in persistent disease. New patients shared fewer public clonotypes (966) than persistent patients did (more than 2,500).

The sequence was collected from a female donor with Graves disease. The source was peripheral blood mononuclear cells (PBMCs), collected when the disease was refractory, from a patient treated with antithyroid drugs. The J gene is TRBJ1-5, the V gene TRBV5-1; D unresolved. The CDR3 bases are TGTGCCAGCAGCCAGGCAGGCAATCAGCCCCAGCATTTT. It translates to CASSQAGNQPQHF.